The 29 T cell receptor beta chains below were found in one sample sequenced in a study of OX40 agonist ivuxolimab in advanced cancers. Data came from immunoSEQ multiplex PCR; TCRdb stores just in-frame clones and leaves some out. The table lists 13,000 to 15,000 clones, 80% of them singletons. Sample: CD4+ or CD8+ T cells sorted from blood, taken in a trial of the OX40 agonist ivuxolimab. These receptors all stem from an adult with an advanced solid tumor such as melanoma, head and neck, liver or kidney cancer.

The chain employs TRBV9 and TRBJ1-2, with a tentative D call TRBD1 (6 bases). The CDR3 is made up of 13 amino acids. Looked up from germline, CDR1 is SGDLS and CDR2 is YYNGEE. V was pared by 4 bases and J by 7 bases, with 14 bases between. The CDR3 DNA follows: TGTGCCAGCAGCATACAGGGAAGGGGTGGCTACACCTTC. Amino acids: CASSIQGRGGYTF.

The chain is built from TRBV28 and TRBJ1-4; D ambiguous. The germline V gene has CDR1 MDHEN and CDR2 SYDVKM. The CDR3 runs to 14 residues. V was shortened by 7 bases and J by 4 bases, with 13 bases between the two germline ends. This CDR3 is CASTPWQHNEKLFF. CDR3 nucleotide sequence: TGTGCCAGCACCCCGTGGCAGCATAATGAAAAACTGTTTTTT.

V and J are TRBV20-1 and TRBJ2-7; D not certain. V lost 2 bases and J lost 5, with 7 bases in between. Germline CDR1 is DFQATT and CDR2 is SNEGSKA (reference sequence). The CDR3 runs to 11 residues. For the CDR3, the DNA is TGCAGTGCTAGACCCCTCGACGAGCAGTACTTC. Its translation is CSARPLDEQYF.

The CDR3 DNA is TGTGCCAGCTCACCATGGCGCGAAGATAGCACAGATACGCAGTATTTT. This sequence encodes CASSPWREDSTDTQYF. The chain uses TRBV18 and TRBJ2-3; the D is unclear. CDR1 is KGHSH and CDR2 is LQKENI in the germline V gene. The CDR3 spans 16 residues. The V and J ends lost 2 bases and 0 bases respectively, with 12 bases between them.

This rearrangement joins TRBV4-2 to TRBJ2-3; D uncertain. The CDR3 consists of 14 residues. V lost 4 bases and J lost 4, with 12 bases in between. The germline V gene has CDR1 LGHNA and CDR2 YNFKEQ. The CDR3 nucleotides are TGTGCCAGCAGCCCCCGGATTGGGGCAGATACGCAGTATTTT. The encoded protein is CASSPRIGADTQYF.

The chain joins TRBV7-3 to TRBJ1-2; possible D gene TRBD1, 5 bases. Germline V gene data show CDR1 as SGHTA and CDR2 as FQGTGA. Deletions cut 5 bases from V and 4 bases from J, with 8 bases between. The CDR3 has 12 amino acids. The CDR3 region has the DNA TGTGCCAGCAGCCTAGACAGCTATGGCTACACCTTC. It specifies CASSLDSYGYTF.

The chain couples TRBV27 to TRBJ2-5, with TRBD1 as a possible D gene (6 bases). CDR3 length: 13 amino acids. CDR1 is MNHEY, CDR2 SMNVEV, per germline (reference sequence). Deletions cut 5 bases from V and 2 bases from J, with 9 bases between. The DNA of the CDR3 is TGTGCCAGCAGTCCCCAGGGGCAAGAGACCCAGTACTTC. It codes for CASSPQGQETQYF.

This clone was picked up a small number of times. The chain links TRBV9 to TRBJ1-5; D is perhaps TRBD1 (5 bases). This CDR3 comprises 14 residues. V lost 0 bases and J 3 bases, leaving 7 bases between the germline ends. Germline-derived CDR1 and CDR2 are SGDLS and YYNGEE. For the CDR3, the DNA is TGTGCCAGCAGCGTAGGGGACGTCAATCAGCCCCAGCATTTT. Translation gives CASSVGDVNQPQHF.

The chain uses TRBV7-2 and TRBJ2-7; D ambiguous. Germline V gene sequence: CDR1 SGHTA, CDR2 FQGNSA. Trimming cost V 2 bases and J 0 bases, with 8 bases left between them. The CDR3 totals 14 residues. As DNA, the CDR3 is TGTGCCAGCAGCTTAAATTTGGTCTCCTACGAGCAGTACTTC. This encodes CASSLNLVSYEQYF.

The chain has TRBV5-1 and TRBJ1-2; no reliable D call. The CDR3 is 14 residues long. Germline assignment: CDR1 SGHRS and CDR2 YFSETQ. V lost 1 base, J lost 6 bases, and 13 bases lay in between. The CDR3 here is CASSLKGPMDGYTF. In nucleotides, the CDR3 is TGCGCCAGCAGCTTGAAAGGCCCGATGGATGGCTACACCTTC.

The rearrangement uses TRBV29-1 and TRBJ2-3; the D gene is possibly TRBD1 (6 bases). V lost 7 bases, J lost 3 bases, and 20 bases lay in between. The CDR3 extends over 15 amino acids. Germline V gives CDR1 SQVTM, CDR2 ANQGSEA. CDR3 loop: CSARAPGTTTDTQYF. The CDR3 DNA is TGCAGCGCCCGGGCCCCTGGGACAACGACAGATACGCAGTATTTT.

The chain carries TRBV6-6 and TRBJ1-2, with TRBD1 matching over 12 bases. Germline-derived CDR1 and CDR2 are MNHNY and SVGAGI (reference sequence). Trimming removed 7 bases from V and 6 bases from J; junction bases left unmatched: 6. This CDR3 comprises 14 residues. The CDR3 sequence is CASTGTGGVDGYTF. Here the CDR3 DNA reads TGTGCCAGCACCGGGACAGGGGGCGTCGATGGCTACACCTTC.

The CDR3 here is CASSPGSAYEQYF. The CDR3 nucleotides read TGTGCCAGCAGCCCCGGCAGTGCCTACGAGCAGTACTTC. V and J are TRBV6-5 and TRBJ2-7; D remains unclear. V lost 6 bases and J 2 bases, leaving 11 bases between the germline ends. CDR1 MNHEY and CDR2 SVGAGI come from the germline V gene. The CDR3 contains 13 residues.

The genes are TRBV27 and TRBJ2-3; 7 nucleotides match TRBD2. CDR1 and CDR2 from the germline V gene are MNHEY and SMNVEV (reference sequence). The CDR3 contains 14 residues. Germline trimming cut 2 bases from V and 2 bases from J; bases unmatched to any gene: 1. The CDR3 DNA sequence: TGTGCCAGCAGTTTAGCGGGAGCCACAGATACGCAGTATTTT. This gives the protein CASSLAGATDTQYF.

The rearrangement joins TRBV6-5 to TRBJ2-7, with D uncertain. Deletions cut 4 bases from V and 4 bases from J, with 8 bases between. CDR1 is MNHEY and CDR2 is SVGAGI in the germline V gene. The CDR3 runs to 12 residues. CDR3 protein: CASSLDRYEQYF. CDR3 coding DNA: TGTGCCAGCAGTTTGGACCGATACGAGCAGTACTTC.

Written as DNA, the CDR3 is TGTGCCAGCAGTTTAGGTAGAGGGCGCAATCAGCCCCAGCATTTT. Protein sequence: CASSLGRGRNQPQHF. The chain couples TRBV27 to TRBJ1-5; D remains unclear. CDR3 length: 15 residues. V was trimmed by 2 bases and J by 2 bases, leaving 10 bases between them. Germline V CDR1 and CDR2: MNHEY, SMNVEV (reference sequence).

The chain links TRBV6-5 to TRBJ2-5; D remains unclear. The CDR3 totals 13 residues. Trimming took 3 bases from V and 2 from J, leaving 7 bases between them. Germline V gives CDR1 MNHEY, CDR2 SVGAGI. The CDR3 nucleotides read TGTGCCAGCAGTTATTCCCCACAAGAGACCCAGTACTTC. Translation: CASSYSPQETQYF.

The chain couples TRBV6-6 to TRBJ2-7; D is unclear. In germline, CDR1 is MNHNY, CDR2 SVGAGI (reference sequence). The CDR3 is 14 amino acids. The V end lost 0 bases, the J end lost 3 bases, and 9 bases lay between the germline ends. CDR3 nucleotides: TGTGCCAGCAGTTACTCGACGGTTGTCTACGAGCAGTACTTC. Its translation: CASSYSTVVYEQYF.

This clone is judged medium-sized. The CDR3 loop reads CASSTTGPPNEQYF. DNA for the CDR3: TGTGCCAGCAGCACCACAGGGCCCCCCAACGAGCAGTACTTC. The V and J genes are TRBV7-9 and TRBJ2-7; tentatively, D is TRBD1 (6 bases). CDR1 is SEHNR, CDR2 FQNEAQ, per germline (reference sequence). V lost 5 bases to trimming and J lost 5 bases, with 16 bases between them. This CDR3 has 14 amino acids. The whole variable domain, remainder taken from reference TRBV7-9 and TRBJ2-7, is DTGVSQNPRHKITKRGQNVTFRCDPISEHNRLYWYRQTLGQGPEFLTYFQNEAQLEKSRLLSDRFSAERPKGSFSTLEIQRTEQGDSAMYLCASSTTGPPNEQYFGPGTRLTVT.

The gene calls are TRBV7-6 and TRBJ2-1, with 7 nucleotides matching TRBD2. This CDR3 is 14 amino acids long. Per the germline V gene, CDR1 is SGHVS and CDR2 is FNYEAQ. Trimming removed 1 base from V and 10 bases from J; junction bases left unmatched: 7. In DNA form, the CDR3 reads TGTGCCAGCAGCTTAGGCGGGGGATCAGGGGAGCAGTTCTTC. The encoded protein is CASSLGGGSGEQFF.

The V gene is TRBV27, the J gene TRBJ1-4; D remains unclear. The V end lost 6 bases, the J end lost 4 bases, and 9 bases lay between the germline ends. The CDR3 totals 13 residues. Looked up from germline, CDR1 is MNHEY and CDR2 is SMNVEV (reference sequence). The CDR3: CASSLIFNEKLFF. The CDR3, as DNA: TGTGCCAGCAGCCTCATATTTAATGAAAAACTGTTTTTT. Full variable domain (missing parts from reference TRBV27 and TRBJ1-4): EAQVTQNPRYLITVTGKKLTVTCSQNMNHEYMSWYRQDPGLGLRQIYYSMNVEVTDKGDVPEGYKVSRKEKRNFPLILESPSPNQTSLYFCASSLIFNEKLFFGSGTQLSVL.

V usage is TRBV5-1 and J usage is TRBJ2-3, with 11 nucleotides matching TRBD2. This CDR3 comprises 16 residues. Trimming at V came to 1 base and at J to 4 bases, leaving 5 bases not matched to a gene. Germline CDR1 and CDR2: SGHRS and YFSETQ. CDR3 sequence reads: CASSLSLAGGSDTQYF. DNA of the CDR3: TGCGCCAGCAGCTTGTCGCTAGCGGGAGGTTCAGATACGCAGTATTTT.

This clone was seen a handful of times. The identical CDR3 is also encoded by other nucleotide sequences in the sample. The chain couples TRBV6-5 to TRBJ2-1; 9 nucleotides match TRBD2. The V and J ends lost 6 bases and 3 bases, in that order; junction bases with no gene match: 3. Germline CDR1 and CDR2: MNHEY and SVGAGI. The CDR3 covers 14 residues. The DNA of the CDR3 is TGTGCCAGCAGAGGACTAGCGCGCTACAATGAGCAGTTCTTC. Translated, it gives CASRGLARYNEQFF.

The chain links TRBV19 to TRBJ2-2; no reliable D call. The V end lost 8 bases, the J end lost 8 bases, and 12 bases lay between the germline ends. The CDR3 consists of 12 residues. The germline V gene has CDR1 LNHDA and CDR2 SQIVND (reference sequence). The CDR3 region is CASHFGAGELFF. The CDR3 DNA is TGTGCCAGTCATTTCGGTGCAGGGGAGCTGTTTTTT.

The chain carries TRBV19 and TRBJ2-3; 11 bases match TRBD2. CDR1 is LNHDA, CDR2 SQIVND, per germline (reference sequence). The CDR3 is 15 amino acids. V lost 5 bases and J lost 1; bases outside the gene matches: 2. In DNA form, the CDR3 reads TGTGCCAGTAGTGTACTAGCGGGAGGCACAGATACGCAGTATTTT. It translates to CASSVLAGGTDTQYF.

J is TRBJ2-1 and V is TRBV27; D remains unclear. Trimming stripped 2 bases from V and 12 bases from J, with 8 bases between. Germline V gives CDR1 MNHEY, CDR2 SMNVEV (reference sequence). The CDR3 is 11 residues long. The CDR3 is CASSLGRVQFF. The CDR3 coding sequence is TGTGCCAGCAGTTTAGGACGGGTGCAGTTCTTC.

This clone was counted only a few times. CDR3 coding DNA: TGCGCCAGCAGCCAAGATTCCGGGACTAGCCCCAACGAGCAGTACTTC. Its translation is CASSQDSGTSPNEQYF. V usage is TRBV4-1 and J usage is TRBJ2-7; 9 nucleotides line up with TRBD2. The CDR3 is 16 residues long. The V gene end was trimmed by 0 bases and the J gene end by 5 bases; junction bases not matched to a gene: 8. Germline CDR1 MGHRA, CDR2 YSYEKL.

The chain has TRBV18 and TRBJ2-3; D uncertain. This CDR3 is built from 12 residues. V was pared by 3 bases and J by 8 bases, with 9 bases between. CDR1 is KGHSH, CDR2 LQKENI, per germline. The CDR3 reads CASSPTWGTQYF. The CDR3 DNA is TGTGCCAGCTCACCGACATGGGGTACGCAGTATTTT.

The table lists this clone with a few counts. The chain recombines TRBV5-5 with TRBJ1-5, with 8 bases lining up with TRBD1. The CDR3 consists of 14 residues. The V and J ends lost 4 bases and 7 bases, in that order; junction bases with no gene match: 7. Per germline, CDR1 SGHKS and CDR2 YYEKEE (reference sequence). The CDR3 DNA reads as TGTGCCAGCAGCCCAGACAGGGGAAACCAGCCCCAGCATTTT. It codes for CASSPDRGNQPQHF.